This TCR beta chain was found in a study of blood T cell repertoires in COVID-19. Study context: Acute and convalescent COVID-19 specimens originated in the United States, Italy and Spain.

Only in-frame clones appear in the TCRdb table, and some are missing; sequencing was by immunoSEQ multiplex PCR. The table shows about 110,000 clones, with about 91% occurring only once. This CDR3 has 21 amino acids. The clonotype comes from a woman aged 50 to 60 with active or convalescent COVID-19. Sequencing was performed on peripheral blood. This chain joins TRBV21-1 and TRBJ1-3; TRBD1, as called in the table, went unchecked against the DNA. TRBV21-1 is classified as a pseudogene. The DNA of the CDR3 is TGTGCCAGCAGGAAGGACAGGTCCTACTTTATCCATACGGGCTCTGGAAACACCATATATTTT. Translation gives CASRKDRSYFIHTGSGNTIYF.